These 5 T cell receptor beta chains share one sample of origin, sequenced in a study of blood T cell repertoires in COVID-19. Method: immunoSEQ multiplex PCR; TCRdb's copy keeps in-frame clones and lacks some. The sample contains more than 140,000 clones, roughly 88% of which appear only once. The sequenced material came from peripheral blood. These receptor sequences come from a woman aged 45-65 years in a cohort sampled during active or convalescent COVID-19.

V is TRBV5-1 and J is TRBJ2-1, with D hard to call. The CDR3 extends over 15 amino acids. Germline CDR1 is SGHRS and CDR2 is YFSETQ. Deletions cut 0 bases from V and 1 base from J, with 8 bases between. DNA for the CDR3: TGCGCCAGCAGCTTGGCTGGAGTGTCCTACAATGAGCAGTTCTTC. This translates into CASSLAGVSYNEQFF.

V is TRBV29-1 and J is TRBJ1-1; 8 nucleotides line up with TRBD1. This CDR3 spans 13 amino acids. CDR1 is SQVTM and CDR2 is ANQGSEA in the germline V gene. J lost 5 bases, V lost 2 bases, and 4 bases had no gene match. The CDR3 DNA is TGCAGCGTTGAACGGACAGGGTATACTGAAGCTTTCTTT. Protein sequence: CSVERTGYTEAFF.

The chain combines TRBV11-2 with TRBJ1-1, with D unclear. Trimming took 1 base from V and 7 from J, leaving 10 bases between them. Germline CDR1 and CDR2: SGHAT and FQNNGV. This CDR3 has 13 amino acids. DNA for the CDR3: TGTGCCAGCAGCTTAGGCGGGAAATTTGAAGCTTTCTTT. Encoded protein: CASSLGGKFEAFF.

This chain joins TRBV24-1 and TRBJ1-2; D ambiguous. This CDR3 is built from 12 residues. Trimming took off 4 bases at V and 8 bases at J, with 10 bases between the two ends. Per germline, CDR1 KGHDR and CDR2 SFDVKD. The CDR3 DNA is TGTGCCACCAGTGAATACTGGTCGGGCTACACCTTC. Protein sequence: CATSEYWSGYTF.

This chain joins TRBV7-8 and TRBJ2-7; TRBD2 matches at 8 bases. CDR3 length: 13 amino acids. With 4 bases clipped from V and 4 bases from J, the junction kept 3 bases outside the gene matches. CDR1 and CDR2 (germline): SGHVS, FQNEAQ. The CDR3 here is CASSSGTRYEQYF. The CDR3 DNA follows: TGTGCCAGCAGCTCAGGGACTAGATACGAGCAGTACTTC.